This T cell receptor (beta chain) was profiled in a study of control samples from healthy donors and cancer patients. Germline-derived CDR1 and CDR2 are SNHLY and FYNNEI. The ends were cut back, 2 bases at V and 5 bases at J, with 11 bases in the middle. The CDR3 runs to 14 residues. Sequencing was performed with immunoSEQ multiplex PCR; in TCRdb, only in-frame clones are kept and a portion is missing. The repertoire holds 75,000 to 95,000 clones, with approximately 91% as singletons. The sample consisted of blood. The clonotype comes from a woman aged 45-60 years in good health. The rearrangement joins TRBV2 to TRBJ2-3, with no clear D. CDR3 bases: TGTGCCAGCAGTGAAAATCTTAAAGGAGATACGCAGTATTTT. Translation gives CASSENLKGDTQYF.